This TCR beta chain appears in the sequencing data of a study of early T cells in non-severe SARS-CoV-2 infection. Trimming left V 4 bases short and J 2 bases short, with 8 bases between. This CDR3 contains 13 residues. This clonotype was detected a few times. Each cDNA molecule carried a unique molecular identifier. MiXCR, run by TCRdb on the 5' RACE reads, gives a single entry per CDR3 protein. Among 65,000 to 95,000 distinct CDR3 sequences listed, around 15% were seen once. The source of this sequence is an adult who was a healthcare worker with PCR-confirmed SARS-CoV-2 infection or an uninfected control (not recorded which). The material sequenced was whole blood. The chain carries TRBV12-3 or TRBV12-4 and TRBJ1-1; D remains unclear. CDR3 in amino acids: CASSWAVNTEAFF. The CDR3 DNA sequence: TGTGCCAGCAGTTGGGCGGTTAACACTGAAGCTTTCTTT.